These T cell receptor beta chains were read from a single sample in a study of cytotoxic CD8 clonotypes in ibrutinib-treated CLL. Clones were read by immunoSEQ multiplex PCR, and TCRdb kept only the in-frame ones, dropping some. The sample contains approximately 92,000 clones, about 74% of which appear only once. This sample comprised PBMCs, obtained after 24 months of ibrutinib treatment. These receptors all come from a human donor with chronic lymphocytic leukemia. CDR3s include the opening cysteine and the closing phenylalanine or tryptophan. Each record gives: J gene, V gene, clone size, D gene, CDR3 DNA, CDR3 protein. D genes are given only for firm matches. Part of the rows lack a size; the others show once, few, many or a class for expanded clones.

J: TRBJ1-1; V: TRBV15; size: .; D: TRBD1; DNA: TGTGCCACCAGCGGGGGGACAGGGGGCAAGACTGAAGCTTTCTTT; CDR3: CATSGGTGGKTEAFF
J: TRBJ1-1; V: TRBV11-3; size: few; D: .; DNA: TGTGCCAGCAGCTTAACTGACACTGAAGCTTTCTTT; CDR3: CASSLTDTEAFF
J: TRBJ2-2; V: TRBV18; size: .; D: .; DNA: TGTGCCAGCTCTCCCGCGGTCACCGGGGAGCTGTTTTTT; CDR3: CASSPAVTGELFF
J: TRBJ2-7; V: TRBV28; size: .; D: TRBD2; DNA: TGTGCCAGCAGCCCGGGACTAGAAGGCTACGAGCAGTACTTC; CDR3: CASSPGLEGYEQYF
J: TRBJ1-2; V: TRBV19; size: .; D: TRBD1; DNA: TGTGCCAGTAGTACGGATCCGGGACAGGCCCTCCGAAACTATGGCTACACCTTC; CDR3: CASSTDPGQALRNYGYTF
J: TRBJ2-1; V: TRBV14; size: .; D: TRBD2; DNA: TGTGCCAGCAGCCAAAGCGGGAGCTCCTACAATGAGCAGTTCTTC; CDR3: CASSQSGSSYNEQFF
J: TRBJ1-1; V: TRBV30; size: many; D: .; DNA: TGTGCCTGGAGTGGGGGGGCCGGCACTGAAGCTTTCTTT; CDR3: CAWSGGAGTEAFF
J: TRBJ1-3; V: TRBV28; size: .; D: .; DNA: TGTGCCAGCAGCCCCATAGGGACCCCCTCCCCTTTTGCCGGAAACACCATATATTTT; CDR3: CASSPIGTPSPFAGNTIYF
J: TRBJ1-2; V: TRBV6-6; size: few; D: .; DNA: TGTGCCAGCGGGGATGGCTACACCTTC; CDR3: CASGDGYTF
J: TRBJ2-3; V: TRBV11-2; size: .; D: .; DNA: TGTGCCAGCAGCTTAAGGTCGGGAAGCACAGATACGCAGTATTTT; CDR3: CASSLRSGSTDTQYF
J: TRBJ2-7; V: TRBV9; size: .; D: .; DNA: TGTGCCAGCAGCGTAGGATCCTCCTACGAGCAGTACTTC; CDR3: CASSVGSSYEQYF
J: TRBJ2-5; V: TRBV5-6; size: once; D: .; DNA: TGTGCCAGCAGCTTGCCCTTCGGGGGAGAGACCCAGTACTTC; CDR3: CASSLPFGGETQYF
J: TRBJ1-1; V: TRBV5-1; size: .; D: .; DNA: TGCGCCAGCAGTATGGGGGGGCAAACTGAAGCTTTCTTT; CDR3: CASSMGGQTEAFF
J: TRBJ1-5; V: TRBV5-1; size: .; D: .; DNA: TGCGCCAGCAGCTTGGACAGGGTGGCGGGTCAGCCCCAGCATTTT; CDR3: CASSLDRVAGQPQHF
J: TRBJ2-2; V: TRBV27; size: .; D: .; DNA: TGTGCCAGCAGAGGGTGGGCTAACACCGGGGAGCTGTTTTTT; CDR3: CASRGWANTGELFF
J: TRBJ1-4; V: TRBV11-2; size: many; D: .; DNA: TGTGCCAGCAGCCCCGCGGGGTTTACCGGCGAAAAACTGTTTTTT; CDR3: CASSPAGFTGEKLFF
J: TRBJ2-1; V: TRBV7-9; size: .; D: TRBD2; DNA: TGTGCCAGCAGCCGACTAGCGAATACCTACAATGAGCAGTTCTTC; CDR3: CASSRLANTYNEQFF
J: TRBJ1-4; V: TRBV5-5; size: .; D: .; DNA: TGTGCCAGCAGCCCTCCCAGGGCTAATGAAAAACTGTTTTTT; CDR3: CASSPPRANEKLFF
J: TRBJ1-2; V: TRBV18; size: .; D: TRBD1; DNA: TGTGCCAGCTCACCGGCGGGACCAGGGGGGAACTATGGCTACACCTTC; CDR3: CASSPAGPGGNYGYTF
J: TRBJ1-2; V: TRBV9; size: once; D: .; DNA: TGTGCCAGCAGCGTGGGGGGCAACTATGGCTACACCTTC; CDR3: CASSVGGNYGYTF
J: TRBJ2-7; V: TRBV19; size: .; D: TRBD2; DNA: TGTGCCAGTAGTAACCAAGCGGGGGGTCGCTACGAGCAGTACTTC; CDR3: CASSNQAGGRYEQYF
J: TRBJ2-1; V: TRBV2; size: .; D: TRBD1; DNA: TGTGCCAGCGGATCCTCATGGGGACAGGGTTTCTTC; CDR3: CASGSSWGQGFF
J: TRBJ1-3; V: TRBV27; size: .; D: .; DNA: TGTGCCAGCAGTCCCGGCTCACGCTCTGGAAACACCATATATTTT; CDR3: CASSPGSRSGNTIYF
J: TRBJ2-7; V: TRBV6-1; size: .; D: TRBD2; DNA: TGTGCCAGCAGCGCTAGCGGGAGGGCATACGAGCAGTACTTC; CDR3: CASSASGRAYEQYF
J: TRBJ2-1; V: TRBV5-4; size: .; D: TRBD1; DNA: TGTGCCAGCAGGAGACAGGGGCGATACAATGAGCAGTTCTTC; CDR3: CASRRQGRYNEQFF
J: TRBJ2-3; V: TRBV30; size: .; D: .; DNA: TGTGCCTGGAGTGGGAGTACAGATACGCAGTATTTT; CDR3: CAWSGSTDTQYF
J: TRBJ1-6; V: TRBV6-6; size: .; D: .; DNA: TGTGCCAGCAGTTACCCCAACCCCAATTCACCCCTCCACTTT; CDR3: CASSYPNPNSPLHF
J: TRBJ2-7; V: TRBV11-2; size: .; D: TRBD1; DNA: TGTGCCAGCAGGGACGACAGGGTGTTAACCTACGAGCAGTACTTC; CDR3: CASRDDRVLTYEQYF
J: TRBJ2-7; V: TRBV9; size: .; D: .; DNA: TGTGCCAGCAGCGTAGAACAGGAATACGAGCAGTACTTC; CDR3: CASSVEQEYEQYF
J: TRBJ2-7; V: TRBV2; size: .; D: TRBD2; DNA: TGTGCCAGCAGTGGGTGGACTAGCGGGAGGCGCTACGAGCAGTACTTC; CDR3: CASSGWTSGRRYEQYF
J: TRBJ2-7; V: TRBV5-1; size: .; D: TRBD1; DNA: TGCGCCAGCTCTTACCAGGCGGGACAGGGTCGCGAGCAGTACTTC; CDR3: CASSYQAGQGREQYF
J: TRBJ2-1; V: TRBV5-1; size: few; D: TRBD1; DNA: TGCGCCAGCAAAAGATCGGACAGGGGATCCTCACCCGGCAATGAGCAGTTCTTC; CDR3: CASKRSDRGSSPGNEQFF
J: TRBJ2-1; V: TRBV6-6; size: .; D: .; DNA: TGTGCCAGCAGCGCGGCGGGACTGGCGCAGTTCTTC; CDR3: CASSAAGLAQFF
J: TRBJ2-7; V: TRBV5-1; size: .; D: .; DNA: TGCGCCAGCAGCTTGGTAGAGGGGTCCTACGAGCAGTACTTC; CDR3: CASSLVEGSYEQYF
J: TRBJ2-7; V: TRBV2; size: .; D: TRBD1; DNA: TGTGCCAGCAGGGGGACAGCCTACGAGCAGTACTTC; CDR3: CASRGTAYEQYF